A single count supports the clone carrying this T cell receptor (beta chain). The CDR3 extends over 14 amino acids. The germline gives CDR1 MNHEY, CDR2 SVGAGI. Losses at the gene ends were 6 bases for V and 2 bases for J; bases not matched to a gene: 7. Using immunoSEQ multiplex PCR, the repertoire was profiled, and TCRdb retains in-frame clones only, with some absent. Counted here are 90,000 to 100,000 clones, about 90% occurring once; the ten biggest clones make up approximately 2.6%. These data originate in a study of blood T cell repertoires in COVID-19. Study as a whole: Sites in the United States, Italy and Spain provided acute and convalescent COVID-19 samples.

Source material: peripheral blood. The TCR comes from a man aged 45-60 years with COVID-19, enrolled during active disease. V is TRBV6-5 and J is TRBJ2-7; 7 bases fit TRBD1. This chain's CDR3 is CASSRQGGAYEQYF. CDR3 sequence (DNA): TGTGCCAGCAGCCGACAGGGTGGCGCCTACGAGCAGTACTTC.